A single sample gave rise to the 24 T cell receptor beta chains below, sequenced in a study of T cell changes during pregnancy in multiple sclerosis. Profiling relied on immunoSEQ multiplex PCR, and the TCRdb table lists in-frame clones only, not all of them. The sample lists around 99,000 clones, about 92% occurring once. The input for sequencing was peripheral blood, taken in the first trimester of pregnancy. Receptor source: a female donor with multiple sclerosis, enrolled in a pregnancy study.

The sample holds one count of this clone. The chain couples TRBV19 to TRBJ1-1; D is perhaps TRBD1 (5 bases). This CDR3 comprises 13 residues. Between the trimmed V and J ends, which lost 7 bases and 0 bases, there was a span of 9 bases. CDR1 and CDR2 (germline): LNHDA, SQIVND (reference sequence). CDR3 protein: CASKGWVNTEAFF. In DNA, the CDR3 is TGTGCCAGTAAGGGGTGGGTGAACACTGAAGCTTTCTTT.

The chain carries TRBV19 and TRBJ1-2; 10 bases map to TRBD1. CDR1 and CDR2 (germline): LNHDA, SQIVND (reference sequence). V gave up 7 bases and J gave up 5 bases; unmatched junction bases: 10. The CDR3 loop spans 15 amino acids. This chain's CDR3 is CASIGRQGAAYGYTF. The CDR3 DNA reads TGTGCCAGTATAGGCCGACAGGGGGCTGCTTATGGCTACACCTTC.

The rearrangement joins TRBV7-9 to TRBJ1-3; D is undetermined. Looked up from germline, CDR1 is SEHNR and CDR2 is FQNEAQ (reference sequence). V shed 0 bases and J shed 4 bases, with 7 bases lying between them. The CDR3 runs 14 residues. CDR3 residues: CASSLAGVGNTIYF. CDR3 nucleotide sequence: TGTGCCAGCAGCTTAGCCGGGGTAGGAAACACCATATATTTT.

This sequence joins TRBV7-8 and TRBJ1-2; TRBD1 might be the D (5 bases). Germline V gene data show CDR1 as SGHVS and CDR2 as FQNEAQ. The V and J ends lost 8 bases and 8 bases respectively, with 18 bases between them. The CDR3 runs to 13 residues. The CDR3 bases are TGTGCCAGCGAGACTCCCGGGGGGGTAGGCTACACCTTC. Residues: CASETPGGVGYTF.

The CDR3 loop reads CASSWTGTSGIGEQYF. In DNA form, the CDR3 reads TGTGCCAGCAGTTGGACCGGGACTAGCGGGATAGGGGAGCAGTACTTC. The genes are TRBV7-2 and TRBJ2-7, with 13 bases that match TRBD2. Germline V CDR1 and CDR2: SGHTA, FQGNSA. This CDR3 has 16 amino acids. The junction had 12 bases not matched to a gene; V was cut back by 6 bases and J by 7 bases.

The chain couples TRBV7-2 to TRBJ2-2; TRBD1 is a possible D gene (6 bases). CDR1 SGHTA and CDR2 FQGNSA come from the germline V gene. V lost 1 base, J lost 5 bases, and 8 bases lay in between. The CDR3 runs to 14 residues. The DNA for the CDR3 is TGTGCCAGCAGCTTAGATCAGGGGACCGGGGAGCTGTTTTTT. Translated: CASSLDQGTGELFF.

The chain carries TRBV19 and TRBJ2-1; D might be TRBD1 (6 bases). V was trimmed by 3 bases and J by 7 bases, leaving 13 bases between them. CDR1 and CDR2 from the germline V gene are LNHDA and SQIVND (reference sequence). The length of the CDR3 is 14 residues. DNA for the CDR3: TGTGCCAGTAGTATGGGGGCAGGGGTGAATGAGCAGTTCTTC. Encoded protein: CASSMGAGVNEQFF.

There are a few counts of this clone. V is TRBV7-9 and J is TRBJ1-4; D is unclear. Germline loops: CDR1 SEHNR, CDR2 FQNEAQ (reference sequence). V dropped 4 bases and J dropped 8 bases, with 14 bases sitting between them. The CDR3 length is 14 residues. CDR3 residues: CASSSPISREKLFF. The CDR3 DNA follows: TGTGCCAGCAGCTCCCCCATTAGTCGGGAAAAACTGTTTTTT. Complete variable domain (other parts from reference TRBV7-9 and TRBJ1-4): DTGVSQNPRHKITKRGQNVTFRCDPISEHNRLYWYRQTLGQGPEFLTYFQNEAQLEKSRLLSDRFSAERPKGSFSTLEIQRTEQGDSAMYLCASSSPISREKLFFGSGTQLSVL.

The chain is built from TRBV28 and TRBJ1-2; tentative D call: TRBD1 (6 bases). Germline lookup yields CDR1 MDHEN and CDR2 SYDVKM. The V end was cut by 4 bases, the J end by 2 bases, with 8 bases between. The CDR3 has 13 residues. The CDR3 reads CASSSQGNYGYTF. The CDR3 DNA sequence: TGTGCCAGCAGTTCGCAGGGGAACTATGGCTACACCTTC.

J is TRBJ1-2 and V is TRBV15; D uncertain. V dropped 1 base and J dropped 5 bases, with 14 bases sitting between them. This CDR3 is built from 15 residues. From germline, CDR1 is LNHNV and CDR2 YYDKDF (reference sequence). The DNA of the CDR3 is TGTGCCACCAGCAGAGGGCAGGCAGGCGATTATGGCTACACCTTC. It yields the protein CATSRGQAGDYGYTF.

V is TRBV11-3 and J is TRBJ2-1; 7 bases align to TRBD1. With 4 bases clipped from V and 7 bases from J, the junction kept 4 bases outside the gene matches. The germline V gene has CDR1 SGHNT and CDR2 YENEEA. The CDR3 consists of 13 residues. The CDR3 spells CASSWQTGNEQFF. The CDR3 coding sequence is TGTGCCAGCAGCTGGCAGACAGGGAATGAGCAGTTCTTC.

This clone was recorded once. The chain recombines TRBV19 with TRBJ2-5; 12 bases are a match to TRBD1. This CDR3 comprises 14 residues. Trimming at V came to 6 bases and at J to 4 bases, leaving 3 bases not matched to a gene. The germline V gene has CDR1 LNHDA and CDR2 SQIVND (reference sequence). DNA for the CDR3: TGTGCCAGTAGCCGGGACAGGGGGCGAGAGACCCAGTACTTC. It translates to CASSRDRGRETQYF.

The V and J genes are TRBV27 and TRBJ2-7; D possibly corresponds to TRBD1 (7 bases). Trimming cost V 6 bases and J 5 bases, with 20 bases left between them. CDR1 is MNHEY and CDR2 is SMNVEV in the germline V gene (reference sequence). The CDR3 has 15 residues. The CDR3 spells CASRTRGRGADEQYF. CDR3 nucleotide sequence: TGTGCCAGCAGGACCCGAGGCAGGGGGGCCGACGAGCAGTACTTC.

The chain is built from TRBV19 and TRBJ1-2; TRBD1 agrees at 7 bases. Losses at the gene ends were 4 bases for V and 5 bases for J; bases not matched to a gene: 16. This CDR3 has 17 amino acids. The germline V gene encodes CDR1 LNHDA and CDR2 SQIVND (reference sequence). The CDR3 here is CASSSPRTGKTPYGYTF. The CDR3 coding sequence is TGTGCCAGTAGTAGCCCCAGGACAGGAAAAACCCCATATGGCTACACCTTC.

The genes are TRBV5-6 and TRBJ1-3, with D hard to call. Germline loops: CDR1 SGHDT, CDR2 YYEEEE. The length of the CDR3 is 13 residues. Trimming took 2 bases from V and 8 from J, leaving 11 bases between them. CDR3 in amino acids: CASSFSGSDTIYF. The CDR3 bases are TGTGCCAGCAGCTTTAGCGGGTCGGACACCATATATTTT.

Written as DNA, the CDR3 is TGTGCCAGCAGTTTATATGGCGGGAGAGGGGAGCAGTACTTC. This sequence encodes CASSLYGGRGEQYF. The rearrangement uses TRBV27 and TRBJ2-7; 7 bases agree with TRBD2. Germline V gives CDR1 MNHEY, CDR2 SMNVEV (reference sequence). The CDR3 spans 14 residues. After removal of 1 base from V and 7 bases from J, the junction contained 7 bases not matched to a gene.

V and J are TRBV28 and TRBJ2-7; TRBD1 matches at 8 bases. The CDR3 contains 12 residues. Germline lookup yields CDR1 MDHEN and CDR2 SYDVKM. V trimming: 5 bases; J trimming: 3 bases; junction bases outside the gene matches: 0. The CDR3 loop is CASSTGGYEQYF. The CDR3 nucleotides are TGTGCCAGCAGTACAGGGGGCTACGAGCAGTACTTC. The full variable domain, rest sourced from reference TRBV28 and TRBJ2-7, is DVKVTQSSRYLVKRTGEKVFLECVQDMDHENMFWYRQDPGLGLRLIYFSYDVKMKEKGDIPEGYSVSREKKERFSLILESASTNQTSMYLCASSTGGYEQYFGPGTRLTVT.

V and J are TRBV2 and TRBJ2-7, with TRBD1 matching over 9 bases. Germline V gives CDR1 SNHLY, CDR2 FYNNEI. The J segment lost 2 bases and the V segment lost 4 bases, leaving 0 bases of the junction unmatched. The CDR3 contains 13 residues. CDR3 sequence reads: CASSGDRAYEQYF. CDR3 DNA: TGTGCCAGCAGTGGGGACAGGGCCTACGAGCAGTACTTC.

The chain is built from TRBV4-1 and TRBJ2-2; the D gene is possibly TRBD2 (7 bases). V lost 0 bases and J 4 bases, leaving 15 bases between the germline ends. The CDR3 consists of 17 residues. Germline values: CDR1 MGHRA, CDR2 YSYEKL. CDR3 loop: CASSQEPSGTSTGELFF. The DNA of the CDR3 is TGCGCCAGCAGCCAAGAACCCAGCGGGACAAGCACCGGGGAGCTGTTTTTT.

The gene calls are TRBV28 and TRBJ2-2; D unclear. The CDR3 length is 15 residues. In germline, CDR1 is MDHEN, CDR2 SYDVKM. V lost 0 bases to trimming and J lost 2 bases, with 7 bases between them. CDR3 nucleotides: TGTGCCAGCAGTTTATGGTACAGAAACACCGGGGAGCTGTTTTTT. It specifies CASSLWYRNTGELFF. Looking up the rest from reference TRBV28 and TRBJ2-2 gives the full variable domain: DVKVTQSSRYLVKRTGEKVFLECVQDMDHENMFWYRQDPGLGLRLIYFSYDVKMKEKGDIPEGYSVSREKKERFSLILESASTNQTSMYLCASSLWYRNTGELFFGEGSRLTVL.

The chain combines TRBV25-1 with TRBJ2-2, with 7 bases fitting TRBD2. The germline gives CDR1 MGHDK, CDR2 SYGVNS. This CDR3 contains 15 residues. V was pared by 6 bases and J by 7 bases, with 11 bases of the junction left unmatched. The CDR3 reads CASSQGLPRFGELFF. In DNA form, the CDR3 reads TGTGCCAGCAGCCAGGGACTACCACGATTCGGGGAGCTGTTTTTT.

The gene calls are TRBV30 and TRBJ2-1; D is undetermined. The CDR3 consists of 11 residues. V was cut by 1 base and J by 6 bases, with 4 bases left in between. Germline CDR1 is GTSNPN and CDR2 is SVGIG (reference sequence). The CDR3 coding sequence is TGTGCCTGGAGTGCCTCCAATGAGCAGTTCTTC. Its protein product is CAWSASNEQFF.

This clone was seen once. CDR3 in DNA: TGTGCCAGCAGCTTAAGGGAGGGGGGCGAGCAGTTCTTC. Residues: CASSLREGGEQFF. V and J are TRBV7-3 and TRBJ2-1, with D tentatively TRBD2 (7 bases). V lost 1 base and J 10 bases, leaving 11 bases between the germline ends. This CDR3 has 13 residues. The germline gives CDR1 SGHTA, CDR2 FQGTGA.

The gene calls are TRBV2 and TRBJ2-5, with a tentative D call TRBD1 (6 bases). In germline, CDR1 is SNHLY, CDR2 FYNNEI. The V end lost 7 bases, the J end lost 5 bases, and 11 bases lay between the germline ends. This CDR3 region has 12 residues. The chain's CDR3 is CASKGGPETQYF. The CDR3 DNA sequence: TGTGCCAGCAAAGGGGGTCCCGAGACCCAGTACTTC. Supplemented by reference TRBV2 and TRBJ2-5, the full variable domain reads EPEVTQTPSHQVTQMGQEVILRCVPISNHLYFYWYRQILGQKVEFLVSFYNNEISEKSEIFDDQFSVERPDGSNFTLKIRSTKLEDSAMYFCASKGGPETQYFGPGTRLLVL.